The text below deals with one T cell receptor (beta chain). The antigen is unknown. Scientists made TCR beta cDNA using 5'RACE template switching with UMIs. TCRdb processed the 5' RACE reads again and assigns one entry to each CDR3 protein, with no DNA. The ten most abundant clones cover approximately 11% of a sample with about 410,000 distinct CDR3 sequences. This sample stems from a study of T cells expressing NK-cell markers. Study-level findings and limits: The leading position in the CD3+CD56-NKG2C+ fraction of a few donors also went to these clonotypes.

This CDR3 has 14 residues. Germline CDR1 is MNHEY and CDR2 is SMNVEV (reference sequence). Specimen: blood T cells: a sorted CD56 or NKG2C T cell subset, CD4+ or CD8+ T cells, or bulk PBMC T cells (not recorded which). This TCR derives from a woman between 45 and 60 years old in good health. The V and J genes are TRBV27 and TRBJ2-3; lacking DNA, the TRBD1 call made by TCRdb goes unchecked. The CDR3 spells CASSLSQQGYTQYF.